This record concerns one T cell receptor (beta chain) sequence. The CDR3 totals 16 residues. In germline, CDR1 is KGHSH, CDR2 LQKENI. The V end lost 5 bases, the J end lost 1 base, and 18 bases lay between the germline ends. The table came from immunoSEQ multiplex PCR; TCRdb's copy has only in-frame clones and leaves some out. The sample lists some 150,000 clones; roughly 89% were seen once. These data come from a study of T cell responses to AZD1222 COVID-19 vaccine. The chain is built from TRBV18 and TRBJ2-7; weak D call: TRBD2 (5 bases). This sequence originates from an adult in good health. The specimen comprised peripheral blood, sampled on day 0 of AZD1222 vaccination. The chain's CDR3 is CASSASSEGASYEQYF. Here the CDR3 DNA reads TGTGCCAGCTCAGCGTCCTCCGAGGGAGCTTCCTACGAGCAGTACTTC.